This T cell receptor (beta chain) was captured in a study of blood T cell repertoires in COVID-19. In the original workflow: Reference gene primer amplification gave nucleated cell count estimates. The repertoire was sequenced with immunoSEQ multiplex PCR; TCRdb's copy has only in-frame clones and lacks some. V and J calls plus clone size are reproduced from that table; the DNA served to infer D and trimming. Among tens of thousands of clones, about 80% were seen once, and the ten largest hold roughly 10%. V dropped 4 bases and J dropped 7 bases, with 13 bases sitting between them. CDR1 LGHDT and CDR2 YNNKEL come from the germline V gene (reference sequence). The CDR3 loop spans 13 amino acids.

The sample consisted of peripheral blood. The receptor was derived from a human donor in a cohort sampled during active COVID-19. The chain joins TRBV3-1 (or the pseudogene TRBV3-2) to TRBJ1-1; D is possibly TRBD1 (5 bases). CDR3 DNA: TGTGCCAGCAGCCCTGGACAAGCCCGTGAAGCTTTCTTT. This sequence encodes CASSPGQAREAFF.